The present entry profiles one T cell receptor (beta chain) with its context. Repertoires were generated with immunoSEQ multiplex PCR, while TCRdb's copy carries only in-frame clones and drops some. The sample lists more than 300,000 clones, about 82% seen once, with 1.5% to 2% in the top ten. The record originates from a study of blood T cell repertoires in COVID-19. V lost 3 bases to trimming and J lost 8 bases; unmatched junction nucleotides: 18. This CDR3 has 18 residues. Germline V gene sequence: CDR1 SGHNT, CDR2 YENEEA. The chain couples TRBV11-3 to TRBJ2-1; 8 bases line up with TRBD1. The sample comprised peripheral blood. The receptor's source is a woman aged 45-59 years with acute or convalescent COVID-19. The CDR3 bases are TGTGCCAGCAGCTTGGGCAGGGGGCGAGGGTCGGGAGTGGATGAGCAGTTCTTC. Amino acids: CASSLGRGRGSGVDEQFF. Looking up the rest from reference TRBV11-3 and TRBJ2-1 gives the full variable domain: EAGVVQSPRYKIIEKKQPVAFWCNPISGHNTLYWYLQNLGQGPELLIRYENEEAVDDSQLPKDRFSAERLKGVDSTLKIQPAELGDSAVYLCASSLGRGRGSGVDEQFFGPGTRLTVL.